A single sample gave rise to the 24 T cell receptor beta chains below, sequenced in a study of neurological immune-mediated disorders. TCRdb reanalysed the 5' RACE reads using MiXCR and keeps one entry per CDR3 protein. The data hold tens of thousands of distinct CDR3 sequences, with more than 9.5% observed a single time. The sample comprised PBMCs. These receptors originate from a female donor in good health.

This clonotype was seen repeatedly, ten times or more. This chain uses TRBV6-1 with TRBJ2-1, with 8 nucleotides matching TRBD1. J lost 7 bases, V lost 3 bases, and 11 bases had no gene match. CDR1 and CDR2 (germline): MNHNS, SASEGT. The CDR3 extends over 16 amino acids. The DNA for the CDR3 is TGTGCCAGCAGTGACCGGTGGCAGGGGGCTGGAAATGAGCAGTTCTTC. It codes for CASSDRWQGAGNEQFF.

This clonotype occurred many times. The V and J genes are TRBV6-1 and TRBJ1-1; D gene unclear. The length of the CDR3 is 15 residues. V lost 8 bases, J lost 0 bases, and 16 bases lay in between. Germline lookup yields CDR1 MNHNS and CDR2 SASEGT. The CDR3 loop is CASLEWKRMNTEAFF. The CDR3 coding sequence is TGTGCCAGCCTGGAGTGGAAACGGATGAACACTGAAGCTTTCTTT.

The CDR3 loop is CASSHTEGETQYF. The CDR3 nucleotides read TGTGCCAGCAGCCACACCGAGGGGGAGACCCAGTACTTC. This rearrangement joins TRBV12-3 or TRBV12-4 to TRBJ2-5; either TRBD1 or TRBD2 may supply D (5 bases each). The ends were cut back, 6 bases at V and 5 bases at J, with 13 bases in the middle. CDR3 size: 13 residues.

This clonotype was observed at least ten times. The genes are TRBV13 and TRBJ2-7; TRBD1 agrees at 7 bases. The CDR3 is made up of 14 amino acids. CDR1 PRHDT and CDR2 FYEKMQ come from the germline V gene (reference sequence). The junction had 3 bases not matched to a gene; V was cut back by 4 bases and J by 0 bases. DNA for the CDR3: TGTGCCAGCAGCTACCGGGACAGCTCCTACGAGCAGTACTTC. Its translation: CASSYRDSSYEQYF.

This clonotype was counted many times. The chain carries TRBV5-1 and TRBJ1-5; maybe TRBD1 (5 bases). The germline V gene has CDR1 SGHRS and CDR2 YFSETQ. The CDR3 has 15 amino acids. V was clipped by 0 bases and J by 4 bases, with 11 bases between them. The CDR3 DNA reads TGCGCCAGCAGCTTGGATGGGGACCCGAATCAGCCCCAGCATTTT. It translates to CASSLDGDPNQPQHF. The entire variable domain, with the rest obtained from reference TRBV5-1 and TRBJ1-5, is as follows: KAGVTQTPRYLIKTRGQQVTLSCSPISGHRSVSWYQQTPGQGLQFLFEYFSETQRNKGNFPGRFSGRQFSNSRSEMNVSTLELGDSALYLCASSLDGDPNQPQHFGDGTRLSIL.

The sample holds many counts of this clonotype. V usage is TRBV19 and J usage is TRBJ1-1; D gene unclear. V was pared by 1 base and J by 5 bases, with 2 bases between. Germline V lookup: CDR1 LNHDA, CDR2 SQIVND (reference sequence). The CDR3 has 11 amino acids. CDR3 loop: CASSIGTEAFF. CDR3 coding DNA: TGTGCCAGTAGTATAGGGACTGAAGCTTTCTTT.

This clonotype was counted ten times or more. The rearrangement links TRBV24-1 to TRBJ1-1; perhaps TRBD1 as D (6 bases). Between the trimmed V and J ends, which lost 10 bases and 2 bases, there was a span of 13 bases. The V gene's germline CDR1 is KGHDR and CDR2 SFDVKD. The CDR3 runs to 13 residues. CDR3 loop: CATRTAQNTEAFF. The CDR3 DNA reads TGTGCCACGCGGACAGCCCAAAACACTGAAGCTTTCTTT.

Remarks on this clonotype: The DNA is omitted, as the CDR3 cannot be located on it reliably, and the CDR3 follows TCRdb's listing. The chain employs TRBV20-1 and TRBJ2-1; the table gives TRBD2 as D, unverified against the DNA. Both ends counted, the CDR3 spans 18 residues. Germline lookup yields CDR1 DFQATT and CDR2 SNEGSKA (reference sequence). The CDR3 sequence: CSSTLGLAGGPPYNEQFF.

This clonotype was seen ten or more times. In DNA, the CDR3 is TGTGCCAGCAGGACTAGCGGGGCGAACACCGGGGAGCTGTTTTTT. As protein: CASRTSGANTGELFF. The chain links TRBV28 to TRBJ2-2; 11 bases align to TRBD2. This CDR3 region has 15 residues. Germline V gene sequence: CDR1 MDHEN, CDR2 SYDVKM. V was pared by 6 bases and J by 0 bases, with 0 bases of the junction left unmatched. The full variable domain, completed using reference TRBV28 and TRBJ2-2, is DVKVTQSSRYLVKRTGEKVFLECVQDMDHENMFWYRQDPGLGLRLIYFSYDVKMKEKGDIPEGYSVSREKKERFSLILESASTNQTSMYLCASRTSGANTGELFFGEGSRLTVL.

This chain uses TRBV7-8 with TRBJ1-1; 10 nucleotides match TRBD1. This CDR3 spans 13 amino acids. The J segment lost 4 bases and the V segment lost 7 bases, leaving 3 bases of the junction unmatched. CDR1 and CDR2 from the germline V gene are SGHVS and FQNEAQ. CDR3 in DNA: TGTGCCAGCACCCGGGACAGGGGCACTGAAGCTTTCTTT. Its translation: CASTRDRGTEAFF.

This clonotype was seen ten or more times. The chain couples TRBV20-1 to TRBJ2-2; no firm D call. The CDR3 consists of 12 residues. Per the germline V gene, CDR1 is DFQATT and CDR2 is SNEGSKA (reference sequence). The V and J ends lost 7 bases and 5 bases respectively, with 11 bases between them. The CDR3 region is CSVPERTGELFF. CDR3 in DNA: TGCAGTGTTCCGGAGCGAACCGGGGAGCTGTTTTTT.

This clonotype came up many times. CDR3 DNA sequence: TGTGCCAGCAGCCAACTCCGGGGAAACTACAATGAGCAGTTCTTC. Its translation: CASSQLRGNYNEQFF. The chain combines TRBV14 with TRBJ2-1, with D perhaps TRBD2 (5 bases). This CDR3 has 15 residues. CDR1 and CDR2 from the germline V gene are SGHDN and FVKESK. Deletions cut 2 bases from V and 3 bases from J, with 11 bases between.

This clonotype came up many times. The CDR3 protein is CASSFSLSGQGYQPQHF. In DNA, the CDR3 is TGTGCCAGCAGCTTTTCCTTGTCCGGACAGGGGTATCAGCCCCAGCATTTT. V usage is TRBV7-9 and J usage is TRBJ1-5; 9 nucleotides align to TRBD1. The CDR3 length is 17 residues. The germline V gene encodes CDR1 SEHNR and CDR2 FQNEAQ (reference sequence). V shed 3 bases and J 5 bases; nucleotides not matched to a gene: 11. The variable domain in full, completed from reference TRBV7-9 and TRBJ1-5, reads DTGVSQNPRHKITKRGQNVTFRCDPISEHNRLYWYRQTLGQGPEFLTYFQNEAQLEKSRLLSDRFSAERPKGSFSTLEIQRTEQGDSAMYLCASSFSLSGQGYQPQHFGDGTRLSIL.

This clonotype was observed a few times. The CDR3, as DNA: TGTGCCACCAGCTCCCCTGGGAAACTAGCGGGAGGGCCGGCCGGGGAGCTGTTTTTT. It codes for CATSSPGKLAGGPAGELFF. The V call is TRBV15, the J call TRBJ2-2, with 13 positions matching TRBD2. CDR3 length equals 19 residues. Germline V CDR1 and CDR2: LNHNV, YYDKDF (reference sequence). Trimming cost V 5 bases and J 6 bases; bases outside gene matches: 15. The entire variable domain, with the rest obtained from reference TRBV15 and TRBJ2-2, is as follows: DAMVIQNPRYQVTQFGKPVTLSCSQTLNHNVMYWYQQKSSQAPKLLFHYYDKDFNNEADTPDNFQSRRPNTSFCFLDIRSPGLGDTAMYLCATSSPGKLAGGPAGELFFGEGSRLTVL.

At least ten counts were recorded for this clonotype. The chain is built from TRBV7-2 and TRBJ2-1; 8 positions agree with TRBD2. The CDR3 has 16 amino acids. J lost 2 bases, V lost 5 bases, and 8 bases had no gene match. From germline, CDR1 is SGHTA and CDR2 FQGNSA. CDR3 loop: CASSPRTAGAYNEQFF. CDR3 sequence (DNA): TGTGCCAGCAGCCCTAGGACAGCGGGGGCCTACAATGAGCAGTTCTTC.

This clonotype was seen many times. The chain combines TRBV29-1 with TRBJ1-1; unclear D gene. With 3 bases removed from V and 0 bases from J, the gap between germline ends came to 8 bases. CDR1 and CDR2 (germline): SQVTM, ANQGSEA. This CDR3 contains 13 residues. CDR3 in amino acids: CSVEVRMNTEAFF. The CDR3 nucleotides read TGCAGCGTTGAGGTCAGGATGAACACTGAAGCTTTCTTT.

This clonotype has more than one count but fewer than ten. This CDR3 is CASSWTSGGADTQYF. CDR3 nucleotides: TGCGCCAGCAGCTGGACTAGCGGGGGGGCAGATACGCAGTATTTT. The V and J genes are TRBV5-1 and TRBJ2-3, with 15 bases that match TRBD2. There are 15 residues in the CDR3. J gave up 4 bases and V 3 bases, and 0 bases lay outside the gene matches. The germline CDR1 and CDR2 sequences are SGHRS and YFSETQ.

This clonotype was detected many times. J is TRBJ1-1 and V is TRBV20-1; maybe TRBD1 (5 bases). CDR1 is DFQATT, CDR2 SNEGSKA, per germline (reference sequence). The length of the CDR3 is 18 residues. V was pared by 0 bases and J by 0 bases, with 20 bases between. DNA for the CDR3: TGCAGTGCTAGAGACTTAACTGGGGGGAAGAGTATGAACACTGAAGCTTTCTTT. Protein sequence: CSARDLTGGKSMNTEAFF.

This clonotype was seen many times. The J gene is TRBJ2-2, the V gene TRBV5-1; TRBD2 agrees at 7 bases. Germline V CDR1 and CDR2: SGHRS, YFSETQ. This CDR3 has 16 residues. V was pared by 4 bases and J by 0 bases, with 6 bases of the junction left unmatched. The CDR3 bases are TGCGCCAGCAGCCTTTCGGGGGGAGCGAACACCGGGGAGCTGTTTTTT. Protein product: CASSLSGGANTGELFF.

In the case of this clonotype: One end of the junction fails to match germline, which may point to a read error. The chain carries TRBV5-1 and TRBJ2-2, with 7 positions matching TRBD2. This CDR3 has 16 residues. Germline CDR1 and CDR2: SGHRS and YFSETQ. The CDR3 DNA reads as TGCGCCAGCAGCCCGAGGGGTAGCGTGAACAGCGGGGAGCTCTTTTTT. This codes for CASSPRGSVNSGELFF.

This clonotype was counted ten times or more. The chain couples TRBV20-1 to TRBJ2-7; 9 bases align to TRBD1. Germline CDR1 DFQATT, CDR2 SNEGSKA (reference sequence). This CDR3 is 14 amino acids long. After removal of 2 bases from V and 1 base from J, the junction contained 3 bases not matched to a gene. In DNA, the CDR3 is TGCAGTGCTAGATCCGGGACAGGGTCCTACGAGCAGTACTTC. Translated, it gives CSARSGTGSYEQYF.

The table lists this clonotype with many counts. The chain has TRBV5-1 and TRBJ2-3; 7 bases are a match to TRBD1. CDR3 size: 16 residues. The trim removed 8 bases at V and 0 bases at J, leaving 12 bases unmatched. Germline CDR1 SGHRS, CDR2 YFSETQ. The CDR3 coding sequence is TGCGCCAGTTCTCTTGACGGGACAGCTAGCACAGATACGCAGTATTTT. This translates into CASSLDGTASTDTQYF.

The J gene is TRBJ1-2, the V gene TRBV2; TRBD1 matches 7 bases. This CDR3 comprises 13 residues. J was trimmed by 6 bases and V by 7 bases; bases with no gene match: 8. Per the germline V gene, CDR1 is SNHLY and CDR2 is FYNNEI. CDR3 bases: TGTGCCAGCACCTATCAAGGGGGCAATGGCTACACCTTC. Its translation is CASTYQGGNGYTF.

At least ten counts were recorded for this clonotype. V is TRBV7-9 and J is TRBJ1-1; 8 bases are a match to TRBD1. V was clipped by 2 bases and J by 5 bases; unmatched bases: 7. The germline V gene encodes CDR1 SEHNR and CDR2 FQNEAQ (reference sequence). There are 15 residues in the CDR3. The chain's CDR3 is CASSLRQGAMTEAFF. CDR3 bases: TGTGCCAGCAGCTTACGGCAGGGGGCTATGACTGAAGCTTTCTTT.